This T cell receptor beta chain comes out of a study of OX40 agonist ivuxolimab in advanced cancers. Study outcomes and limitations: Antigens targeted by the expanded peripheral T cells were not determined. Dosing at 0.1 to 3.0 mg/kg was accompanied by clonal expansion of CD4+ and CD8+ blood T cells by week 6.

Patients who had autoimmune disease history or got systemic immunosuppression were left out. The CDR3 extends over 19 amino acids. The assay was immunoSEQ multiplex PCR, and TCRdb's table has in-frame clones only and misses some. This table has 65,000 to 80,000 clones, 90% to 95% appearing once. About this clone: Its antigen remains unknown.

V gene TRBV1 combines with J gene TRBJ2-1; the table calls TRBD2, which could not be checked here. TRBV1 is flagged as a pseudogene. The sequencing here drew on CD4+ or CD8+ T cells sorted from blood, taken in a trial of the OX40 agonist ivuxolimab. The sequence was obtained from an adult with an advanced solid tumor such as melanoma, head and neck, liver or kidney cancer. CDR3 region: CTSSQDLKGAVSGSSEQFF. For the CDR3, the DNA is TGCACCAGCAGCCAAGATCTGAAGGGTGCGGTTAGCGGGAGCTCTGAGCAGTTCTTC.